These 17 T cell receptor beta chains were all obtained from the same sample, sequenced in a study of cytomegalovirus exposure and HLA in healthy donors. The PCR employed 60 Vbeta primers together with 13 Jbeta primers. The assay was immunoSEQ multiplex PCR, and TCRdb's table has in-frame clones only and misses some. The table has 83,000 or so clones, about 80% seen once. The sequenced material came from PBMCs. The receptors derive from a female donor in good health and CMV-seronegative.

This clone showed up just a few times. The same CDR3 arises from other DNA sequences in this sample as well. The CDR3 region is CASSGLNTEAFF. The DNA of the CDR3 is TGTGCCAGCTCAGGGTTGAACACTGAAGCTTTCTTT. The chain is built from TRBV6-1 and TRBJ1-1, with D possibly matching TRBD1 (5 bases). Germline loops: CDR1 MNHNS, CDR2 SASEGT. The CDR3 is made up of 12 amino acids. V lost 8 bases, J lost 0 bases, and 7 bases lay in between.

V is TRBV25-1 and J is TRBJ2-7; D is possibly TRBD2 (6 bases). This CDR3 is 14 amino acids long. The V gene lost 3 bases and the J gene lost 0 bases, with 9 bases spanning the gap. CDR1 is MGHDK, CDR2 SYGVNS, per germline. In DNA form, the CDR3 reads TGTGCCAGCAGTGATGGAGGGAACTCCTACGAGCAGTACTTC. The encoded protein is CASSDGGNSYEQYF.

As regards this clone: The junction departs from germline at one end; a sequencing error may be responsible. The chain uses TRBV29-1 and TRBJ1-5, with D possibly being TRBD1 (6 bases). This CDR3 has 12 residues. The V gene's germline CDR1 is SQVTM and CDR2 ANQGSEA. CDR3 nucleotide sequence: TGCAGCGTTTACAGGGATAATCAGCCCCGGCATTTT. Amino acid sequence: CSVYRDNQPRHF.

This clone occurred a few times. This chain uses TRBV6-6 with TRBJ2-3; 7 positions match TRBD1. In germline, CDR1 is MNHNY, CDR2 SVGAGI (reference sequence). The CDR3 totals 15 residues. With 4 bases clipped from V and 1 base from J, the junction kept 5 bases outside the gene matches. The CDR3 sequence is CASSSADRGTDTQYF. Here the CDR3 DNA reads TGTGCCAGCAGTTCGGCTGACAGGGGCACAGATACGCAGTATTTT.

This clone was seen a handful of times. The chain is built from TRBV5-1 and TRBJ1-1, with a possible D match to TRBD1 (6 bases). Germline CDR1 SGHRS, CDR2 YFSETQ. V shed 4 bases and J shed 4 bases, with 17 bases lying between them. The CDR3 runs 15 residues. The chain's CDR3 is CASSADRPQGTEAFF. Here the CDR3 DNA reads TGCGCCAGCAGCGCCGACAGGCCTCAAGGCACTGAAGCTTTCTTT.

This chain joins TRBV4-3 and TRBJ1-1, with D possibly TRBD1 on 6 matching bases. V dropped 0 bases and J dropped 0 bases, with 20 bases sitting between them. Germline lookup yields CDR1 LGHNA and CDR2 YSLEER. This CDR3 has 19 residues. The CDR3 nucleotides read TGCGCCAGCAGCCAAGATGTACATGGGGGCGTAGGACTGAACACTGAAGCTTTCTTT. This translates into CASSQDVHGGVGLNTEAFF.

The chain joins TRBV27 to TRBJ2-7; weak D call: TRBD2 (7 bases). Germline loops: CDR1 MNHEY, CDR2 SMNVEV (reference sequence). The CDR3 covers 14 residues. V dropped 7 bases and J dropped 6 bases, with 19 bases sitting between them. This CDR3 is CASTSGGAGGEQYF. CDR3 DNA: TGTGCCAGCACCTCGGGGGGCGCAGGAGGCGAGCAGTACTTC.

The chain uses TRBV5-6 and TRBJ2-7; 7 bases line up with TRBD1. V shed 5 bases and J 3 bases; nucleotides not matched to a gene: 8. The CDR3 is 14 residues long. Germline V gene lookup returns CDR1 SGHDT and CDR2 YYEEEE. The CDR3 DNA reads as TGTGCCAGCAGTCCCTTCAGGGGGATCTACGAGCAGTACTTC. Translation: CASSPFRGIYEQYF. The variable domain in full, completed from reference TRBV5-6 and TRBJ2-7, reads DAGVTQSPTHLIKTRGQQVTLRCSPKSGHDTVSWYQQALGQGPQFIFQYYEEEERQRGNFPDRFSGHQFPNYSSELNVNALLLGDSALYLCASSPFRGIYEQYFGPGTRLTVT.

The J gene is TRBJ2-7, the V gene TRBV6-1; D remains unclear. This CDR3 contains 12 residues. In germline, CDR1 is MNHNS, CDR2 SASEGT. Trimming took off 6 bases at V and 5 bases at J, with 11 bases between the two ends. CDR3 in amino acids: CASSSNFHEQYF. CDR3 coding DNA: TGTGCCAGCAGCTCTAATTTCCACGAGCAGTACTTC.

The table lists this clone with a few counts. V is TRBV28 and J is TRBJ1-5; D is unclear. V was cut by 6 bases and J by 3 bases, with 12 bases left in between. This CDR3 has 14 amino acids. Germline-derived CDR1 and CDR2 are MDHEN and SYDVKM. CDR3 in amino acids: CASRRPGYNQPQHF. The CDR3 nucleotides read TGTGCCAGCAGGCGGCCTGGATACAATCAGCCCCAGCATTTT.

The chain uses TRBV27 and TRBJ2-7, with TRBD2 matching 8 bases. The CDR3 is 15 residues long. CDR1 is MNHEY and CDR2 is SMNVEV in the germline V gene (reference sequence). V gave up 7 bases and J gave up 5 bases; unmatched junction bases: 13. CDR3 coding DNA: TGTGCCAGCAAATTTTCAAGCGGGAGTAAGCACGAGCAGTACTTC. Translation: CASKFSSGSKHEQYF.

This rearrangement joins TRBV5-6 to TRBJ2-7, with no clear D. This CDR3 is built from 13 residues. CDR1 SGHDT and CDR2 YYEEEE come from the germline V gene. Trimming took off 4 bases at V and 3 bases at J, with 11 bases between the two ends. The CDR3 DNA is TGTGCCAGCAGCACTACCCAGATCTACGAGCAGTACTTC. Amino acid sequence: CASSTTQIYEQYF.

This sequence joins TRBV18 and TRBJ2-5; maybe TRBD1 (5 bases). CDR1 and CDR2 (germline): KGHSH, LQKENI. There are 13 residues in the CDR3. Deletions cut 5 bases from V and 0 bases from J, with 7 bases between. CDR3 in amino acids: CASSDRNQETQYF. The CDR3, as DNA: TGTGCCAGCTCAGACAGAAACCAAGAGACCCAGTACTTC.

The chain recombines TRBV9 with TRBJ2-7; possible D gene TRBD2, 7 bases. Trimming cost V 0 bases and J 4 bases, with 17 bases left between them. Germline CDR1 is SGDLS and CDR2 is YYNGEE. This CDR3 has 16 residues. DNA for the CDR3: TGTGCCAGCAGCGTAGGAGGGGGGGCAGGGCTTTACGAGCAGTACTTC. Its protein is CASSVGGGAGLYEQYF.

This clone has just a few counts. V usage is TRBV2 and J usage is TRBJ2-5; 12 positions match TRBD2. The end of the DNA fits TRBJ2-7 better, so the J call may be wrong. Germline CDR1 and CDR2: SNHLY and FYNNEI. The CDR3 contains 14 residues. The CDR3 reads CASRPGLAGYEQYF. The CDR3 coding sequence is TGTGCCAGCAGACCGGGACTAGCGGGCTACGAGCAGTACTTC.

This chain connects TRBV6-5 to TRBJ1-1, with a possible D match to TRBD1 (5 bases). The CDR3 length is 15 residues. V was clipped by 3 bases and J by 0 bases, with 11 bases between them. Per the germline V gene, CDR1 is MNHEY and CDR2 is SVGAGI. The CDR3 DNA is TGTGCCAGCAGTTATTATGACAGCTTGAACACTGAAGCTTTCTTT. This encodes CASSYYDSLNTEAFF.

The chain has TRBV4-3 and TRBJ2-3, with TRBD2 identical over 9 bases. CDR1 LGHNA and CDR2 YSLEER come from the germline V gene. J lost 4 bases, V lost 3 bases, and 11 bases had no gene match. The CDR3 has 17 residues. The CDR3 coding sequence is TGCGCCAGCAGCCAGGACCCAGCGGGGGGTGTTTCAGATACGCAGTATTTT. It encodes CASSQDPAGGVSDTQYF.